This passage covers 2 T cell receptor beta chains from one sample sequenced in a study of OX40 agonist ivuxolimab in advanced cancers. Libraries were prepared by immunoSEQ multiplex PCR; TCRdb keeps only in-frame clonotypes and omits some of them. The sample yields 64,000 or so clones, approximately 83% seen once. The sequencing here drew on CD4+ or CD8+ T cells sorted from blood, taken in a trial of the OX40 agonist ivuxolimab. These receptors all come from an adult with an advanced solid tumor such as melanoma, head and neck, liver or kidney cancer.

The rearrangement uses TRBV5-1 and TRBJ2-1; 14 positions agree with TRBD2. CDR3 size: 17 residues. Per the germline V gene, CDR1 is SGHRS and CDR2 is YFSETQ. V was clipped by 0 bases and J by 1 base; unmatched bases: 0. In nucleotides, the CDR3 is TGCGCCAGCAGCTTGGGACTAGCGGGAGGGTCCTACAATGAGCAGTTCTTC. Protein: CASSLGLAGGSYNEQFF.

The chain couples TRBV20-1 to TRBJ1-2, with 7 nucleotides matching TRBD1. Losses at the gene ends were 5 bases for V and 6 bases for J; bases not matched to a gene: 0. The CDR3 runs 10 residues. Germline CDR1 and CDR2: DFQATT and SNEGSKA (reference sequence). CDR3 DNA: TGCAGTGCTGGGACAGATGGCTACACCTTC. Amino acid sequence: CSAGTDGYTF.